The rows below give T cell receptor beta chains drawn from one sample of a study of control samples from healthy donors and cancer patients. Using immunoSEQ multiplex PCR, the repertoire was profiled, and TCRdb retains in-frame clones only, with some absent. The data show fewer than 300,000 clones, roughly 80% seen once. Sequencing was performed on PBMCs. These receptors came from a woman aged 55-70 years with lung cancer. Each CDR3 is given with its conserved first and last residue. Each record gives: clone size, J gene, D gene, V gene, CDR3 DNA, CDR3 protein. The D gene is left open where the match is weak. Only part of the rows carry a size: once, few, many, or a class if the clone is expanded.

size: .; J: TRBJ1-2; D: .; V: TRBV7-8; DNA: TGTGCCAGCAGCTCGGGACTCAACTATGGCTACACCTTC; CDR3: CASSSGLNYGYTF
size: .; J: TRBJ2-7; D: TRBD1; V: TRBV2; DNA: TGTGCCAGCGGGACAGGGGAGGGCGAGCAGTACTTC; CDR3: CASGTGEGEQYF
size: .; J: TRBJ2-7; D: TRBD1; V: TRBV5-1; DNA: TGCGCCAGCAGCCGGGACAGGGGGTCCTCCTACGAGCAGTACTTC; CDR3: CASSRDRGSSYEQYF
size: .; J: TRBJ2-5; D: .; V: TRBV7-2; DNA: TGTGCCAGCAGCTTAAGTACTACCCAAGAGACCCAGTACTTC; CDR3: CASSLSTTQETQYF
size: .; J: TRBJ2-7; D: .; V: TRBV6-5; DNA: TGTGCCAGCAGTTACAGGAGTGGGCTCGAGCAGTACTTC; CDR3: CASSYRSGLEQYF
size: .; J: TRBJ1-2; D: .; V: TRBV7-3; DNA: TGTGCCAGCAGCTTAACACCAGGACCGGAGGGCTACACCTTC; CDR3: CASSLTPGPEGYTF
size: .; J: TRBJ1-2; D: .; V: TRBV28; DNA: TGTGCCAGCAGCCCCAGCGTTAACTATGGCTACACCTTC; CDR3: CASSPSVNYGYTF
size: .; J: TRBJ1-2; D: .; V: TRBV7-2; DNA: TGTGCCAGCAGCTCCGGACACTCGAAAAACTATGGCTACACCTTC; CDR3: CASSSGHSKNYGYTF
size: .; J: TRBJ2-5; D: TRBD1; V: TRBV30; DNA: TGTGCCTGGAGGGGGACAGGGACCGTAGAGACCCAGTACTTC; CDR3: CAWRGTGTVETQYF
size: .; J: TRBJ2-1; D: TRBD1; V: TRBV7-2; DNA: TGTGCCAGCAGCTCCAGACAGGGAACTACTAGGTTCAATGAGCAGTTCTTC; CDR3: CASSSRQGTTRFNEQFF
size: .; J: TRBJ1-6; D: .; V: TRBV12-3/TRBV12-4; DNA: TGTGCCAGCAGTCTGAACAGGAATTCACCCCTCCACTTT; CDR3: CASSLNRNSPLHF
size: .; J: TRBJ1-3; D: TRBD1; V: TRBV3-1/TRBV3-2; DNA: TGTGCCAGCAGCGACAGGGGCGCCTCTGGAAACACCATATATTTT; CDR3: CASSDRGASGNTIYF
size: .; J: TRBJ2-3; D: TRBD1; V: TRBV5-1; DNA: TGCGCCAGCATAACCGGGACAGGGAGCACAGATACGCAGTATTTT; CDR3: CASITGTGSTDTQYF
size: .; J: TRBJ2-1; D: .; V: TRBV30; DNA: TGTGCCTGGAGTGTTGGGGCGGGTGAGCAGTTCTTC; CDR3: CAWSVGAGEQFF
size: .; J: TRBJ2-5; D: .; V: TRBV5-4; DNA: TGTGCCAGCAGCTTGATGGAGACCCAGTACTTC; CDR3: CASSLMETQYF
size: .; J: TRBJ2-1; D: .; V: TRBV28; DNA: TGCGCTGAGGGGACAAATTACAATGAGCAGTTCTTC; CDR3: CAEGTNYNEQFF
size: once; J: TRBJ1-2; D: .; V: TRBV30; DNA: TGTGCCTGGGAAAGTGGAGGGGACTATGGCTACACCTTC; CDR3: CAWESGGDYGYTF
size: .; J: TRBJ2-1; D: TRBD2; V: TRBV15; DNA: TGTGCCACCAGCAGAGCAGGACACTCGACTAGCGGGAGATCCTACAATGAGCAGTTCTTC; CDR3: CATSRAGHSTSGRSYNEQFF
size: .; J: TRBJ2-1; D: TRBD2; V: TRBV5-1; DNA: TGCGCCAGCAGCTTAACCGGGACTAGCGGTTACAATGAGCAGTTCTTC; CDR3: CASSLTGTSGYNEQFF
size: .; J: TRBJ1-6; D: .; V: TRBV5-8; DNA: TGTGCCAGCCAAACAGTGAGCTCCTATAATTCACCCCTCCACTTT; CDR3: CASQTVSSYNSPLHF
size: .; J: TRBJ1-1; D: .; V: TRBV11-2; DNA: TGTGCCAGCAGCTTAGTGGTCCCTGTTGAAGCTTTCTTT; CDR3: CASSLVVPVEAFF
size: .; J: TRBJ1-2; D: .; V: TRBV6-5; DNA: TGTGCCAGCCGCCCTACCGGGGTTGGTGGCTACACCTTC; CDR3: CASRPTGVGGYTF
size: .; J: TRBJ1-2; D: .; V: TRBV24-1; DNA: TGTGCCACCAGCCGGGACGGCTATGGCTACACCTTC; CDR3: CATSRDGYGYTF
size: .; J: TRBJ1-4; D: TRBD1; V: TRBV16; DNA: TGTGCCAGCAGACCGGACAGGAAAGGTGAAAAACTGTTTTTT; CDR3: CASRPDRKGEKLFF
size: .; J: TRBJ2-7; D: .; V: TRBV20-1; DNA: TGCAGTGCTCTCAGGGACTACGAGCAGTACTTC; CDR3: CSALRDYEQYF
size: .; J: TRBJ1-3; D: .; V: TRBV6-5; DNA: TGTGCCAGCACCAACGGGGGCACCATATATTTT; CDR3: CASTNGGTIYF
size: .; J: TRBJ2-7; D: .; V: TRBV4-2; DNA: TGTGCCAGCAGCCAAGAACACGAGCAGTACTTC; CDR3: CASSQEHEQYF
size: .; J: TRBJ2-5; D: .; V: TRBV10-3; DNA: TGTGCCATCAAAACAGAAGAGACCCAGTACTTC; CDR3: CAIKTEETQYF
size: .; J: TRBJ2-2; D: TRBD2; V: TRBV24-1; DNA: TGTGCCACCAGGAGTCTGGCGGGAGACCTACCCGGGGAGCTGTTTTTT; CDR3: CATRSLAGDLPGELFF
size: .; J: TRBJ1-4; D: .; V: TRBV5-1; DNA: TGCGCCAGCAGCTCTGGCATGACAGCAACTAATGAAAAACTGTTTTTT; CDR3: CASSSGMTATNEKLFF
size: .; J: TRBJ2-3; D: .; V: TRBV5-1; DNA: TGCGCCAGCAGCTTGGCCCAGGGCCCTAGCACAGATACGCAGTATTTT; CDR3: CASSLAQGPSTDTQYF
size: once; J: TRBJ1-1; D: .; V: TRBV5-5; DNA: TGTGCCAGCAGCCTAACAGAATTGAACACTGAAGCTTTCTTT; CDR3: CASSLTELNTEAFF
size: .; J: TRBJ2-1; D: .; V: TRBV5-5; DNA: TGTGCCAGCAGCATGAGCCTAGTGTCCTACAATGAGCAGTTCTTC; CDR3: CASSMSLVSYNEQFF
size: .; J: TRBJ1-1; D: .; V: TRBV6-6; DNA: TGTGCCAGCAGTTACTCGCAGGGGAACACTGAAGCTTTCTTT; CDR3: CASSYSQGNTEAFF
size: .; J: TRBJ2-1; D: .; V: TRBV27; DNA: TGTGCCAGCAGTTTTTCAATCCGGACTAATGAGCAGTTCTTC; CDR3: CASSFSIRTNEQFF
size: .; J: TRBJ2-1; D: .; V: TRBV7-6; DNA: TGTGCCAGCAGCCCGCTCGGGGGTGGCAACAATGAGCAGTTCTTC; CDR3: CASSPLGGGNNEQFF